The entry that follows covers one TCR beta chain sequence. The entry originates in a study of Ad26.COV2.S vaccination and SARS-CoV-2 variants. Whole-study context: Into the muscle, Ad26.COV2.S was dosed once or twice, 56 days apart.

Assay used: immunoSEQ multiplex PCR; TCRdb lists only in-frame clones, some missing. There are approximately 400,000 clones in the sample; more than 75% occur only once, and around 3.3% lies in the top ten. The treatment here: around 19 received Ad26.COV2.S at low or high dose, single or two shots; about 5 received placebo; per-sample allocation not given. Sampling took place 63 days after the first vaccine or placebo injection. CDR1 and CDR2 from the germline V gene are MGHRA and YSYEKL. This CDR3 spans 17 amino acids. V was pared by 0 bases and J by 0 bases, with 12 bases between. The rearrangement uses TRBV4-1 and TRBJ1-5, with D possibly TRBD1 on 5 matching bases. Sequenced material: peripheral blood, taken in a trial of Ad26.COV2.S vaccine versus placebo. This TCR was recovered from a person between 18 and 60 years old who received the Ad26.COV2.S COVID-19 vaccine or a placebo. The CDR3, as DNA: TGCGCCAGCAGCCAAGATAATACAGGAGTTAGCAATCAGCCCCAGCATTTT. Its translation: CASSQDNTGVSNQPQHF.